The rows below give T cell receptor beta chains drawn from one sample of a study of T cells expressing NK-cell markers. TCRdb re-analyzed the 5' RACE reads; it lists each CDR3 protein once, without DNA. The sample has some 440,000 distinct CDR3 sequences; the top ten hold 1.4%. Sequenced: blood T cells: a sorted CD56 or NKG2C T cell subset, CD4+ or CD8+ T cells, or bulk PBMC T cells (not recorded which). Receptors originate from a woman aged 50 to 60 in good health. Each CDR3 is given with its conserved first and last residue.

V,J,CDR3
TRBV5-1,TRBJ1-4,CASSSVPGTLANEKLFF
TRBV5-1,TRBJ2-3,CASSAWGLARGGDTQYF
TRBV6-1,TRBJ1-3,CASASPSMHTIYF
TRBV12-3/TRBV12-4,TRBJ2-3,CASSLDNRGDTDTQYF
TRBV12-3/TRBV12-4,TRBJ1-1,CASSPATGRDTEAFF
TRBV5-1,TRBJ2-1,CASSLEGYYNEQFF
TRBV24-1,TRBJ1-5,CATSDAGQTSNQPQHF
TRBV2,TRBJ2-2,CASRRVWGETGELFF
TRBV5-1,TRBJ2-1,CASSLGRGLAESNEQFF
TRBV20-1,TRBJ2-1,CSASPYSGAYNEQFF
TRBV2,TRBJ2-1,CASSEAGLLHNEQFF
TRBV6-1,TRBJ1-5,CASKRGLDSNQPQHF
TRBV20-1,TRBJ1-5,CSAPERGDAGNQPQHF
TRBV5-1,TRBJ2-7,CASSSGGLPHEQYF
TRBV12-3/TRBV12-4,TRBJ1-1,CASRLSTAEAFF
TRBV29-1,TRBJ2-7,CSGGPTKYEQYF